This entry lists 15 T cell receptor beta chains sequenced from one sample in a study of blood T cell repertoires in COVID-19. Sequencing used immunoSEQ multiplex PCR; TCRdb keeps in-frame clones, though not all of them. This sample has more than 250,000 clones; roughly 88% occur once, and the top ten carry about 0.65%. Sequencing was carried out using peripheral blood. Every receptor here comes from a human donor in a cohort sampled during active COVID-19.

The V call is TRBV6-1, the J call TRBJ2-1; tentatively, D is TRBD1 (5 bases). CDR3 length equals 16 residues. Between the trimmed V and J ends, which lost 1 base and 0 bases, there was a span of 10 bases. Germline-derived CDR1 and CDR2 are MNHNS and SASEGT. The CDR3 DNA follows: TGTGCCAGCAGTGAAGTGGGGCTGGGCTCCTACAATGAGCAGTTCTTC. Amino acids: CASSEVGLGSYNEQFF.

V gene TRBV28 combines with J gene TRBJ1-6; D unclear. The CDR3 runs to 14 residues. V lost 5 bases, J lost 6 bases, and 11 bases lay in between. CDR1 and CDR2 from the germline V gene are MDHEN and SYDVKM. CDR3 bases: TGTGCCAGCAGTCCTAGGACTCTTAATTCACCCCTCCACTTT. Translation gives CASSPRTLNSPLHF.

J is TRBJ1-2 and V is TRBV19; D is unresolved. Germline CDR1 LNHDA, CDR2 SQIVND (reference sequence). The CDR3 consists of 15 residues. Between the trimmed V and J ends, which lost 0 bases and 5 bases, there was a span of 13 bases. The CDR3 is CASSIDAEGTYGYTF. CDR3 in DNA: TGTGCCAGTAGTATAGATGCAGAGGGAACGTATGGCTACACCTTC.

The rearrangement links TRBV6-5 to TRBJ1-1, with 10 positions matching TRBD1. The CDR3 has 15 amino acids. Looked up from germline, CDR1 is MNHEY and CDR2 is SVGAGI. The junction had 2 bases not matched to a gene; V was cut back by 0 bases and J by 4 bases. The CDR3 region is CASSYSRTGGTEAFF. Here the CDR3 DNA reads TGTGCCAGCAGTTACTCGAGGACAGGGGGCACTGAAGCTTTCTTT.

The chain joins TRBV5-1 to TRBJ2-7, with 7 nucleotides matching TRBD1. The J segment lost 3 bases and the V segment lost 0 bases, leaving 9 bases of the junction unmatched. Germline values: CDR1 SGHRS, CDR2 YFSETQ. CDR3 length equals 16 residues. The CDR3 loop reads CASSLGDSSRFYEQYF. In nucleotides, the CDR3 is TGCGCCAGCAGCTTGGGGGACAGCTCAAGGTTCTACGAGCAGTACTTC.

The chain joins TRBV7-9 to TRBJ1-4; tentatively, D is TRBD1 (5 bases). Trimming stripped 5 bases from V and 2 bases from J, with 12 bases between. The CDR3 is 15 amino acids. Germline CDR1 reads SEHNR; CDR2 reads FQNEAQ (reference sequence). CDR3 loop: CASSPRGGTNEKLFF. For the CDR3, the DNA is TGTGCCAGCAGCCCACGGGGGGGGACTAATGAAAAACTGTTTTTT.

This clone came up once. This chain uses TRBV10-1 with TRBJ1-6; the D gene is possibly TRBD1 (5 bases). In germline, CDR1 is WNHNN, CDR2 SYGVQD (reference sequence). V lost 0 bases and J 10 bases, leaving 16 bases between the germline ends. This CDR3 has 16 residues. CDR3 sequence (DNA): TGCGCCAGCAGTGAGTCGGCAGAAGGGGTTGGATCACCCCTCCACTTT. It is translated as CASSESAEGVGSPLHF.

This clone showed up just once. The chain employs TRBV11-3 and TRBJ2-7; 7 bases line up with TRBD1. Germline loops: CDR1 SGHNT, CDR2 YENEEA. Germline trimming cut 4 bases from V and 4 bases from J; bases unmatched to any gene: 10. The CDR3 is 15 residues long. The CDR3 protein is CASSSGTATIYEQYF. The CDR3, as DNA: TGTGCCAGCAGCTCTGGGACAGCAACAATTTACGAGCAGTACTTC.

The chain links TRBV11-2 to TRBJ1-5; no clear D. From germline, CDR1 is SGHAT and CDR2 FQNNGV. This CDR3 comprises 14 residues. V lost 4 bases and J lost 3, with 10 bases in between. Here the CDR3 DNA reads TGTGCCAGCAGCTCTAGCCACCCCAATCAGCCCCAGCATTTT. Protein sequence: CASSSSHPNQPQHF. Full variable domain (missing parts from reference TRBV11-2 and TRBJ1-5): EAGVAQSPRYKIIEKRQSVAFWCNPISGHATLYWYQQILGQGPKLLIQFQNNGVVDDSQLPKDRFSAERLKGVDSTLKIQPAKLEDSAVYLCASSSSHPNQPQHFGDGTRLSIL.

V usage is TRBV4-2 and J usage is TRBJ1-2; a weak D match, TRBD1 (6 bases). The CDR3 sequence is 17 residues long. Looked up from germline, CDR1 is LGHNA and CDR2 is YNFKEQ. Between the trimmed V and J ends, which lost 0 bases and 1 base, there was a span of 15 bases. CDR3 amino acids: CASSQESDRTFNYGYTF. The CDR3 nucleotides are TGTGCCAGCAGCCAAGAATCAGACAGGACGTTTAACTATGGCTACACCTTC.

The chain carries TRBV30 and TRBJ1-1; D might be TRBD1 (6 bases). This CDR3 is 16 amino acids long. Germline CDR1 and CDR2: GTSNPN and SVGIG (reference sequence). Trimming took 2 bases from V and 0 from J, leaving 16 bases between them. CDR3 coding DNA: TGTGCCTGGAGTCGTGACGTCGGGACACTGAACACTGAAGCTTTCTTT. Its protein is CAWSRDVGTLNTEAFF.

This clone was picked up a small number of times. This chain connects TRBV6-5 to TRBJ1-1; possible D gene TRBD1, 6 bases. From germline, CDR1 is MNHEY and CDR2 SVGAGI. Deletions cut 6 bases from V and 4 bases from J, with 12 bases between. The CDR3 is 13 residues long. CDR3 sequence (DNA): TGTGCCAGCAGCCGGTTACAGGGCACTGAAGCTTTCTTT. Its protein is CASSRLQGTEAFF.

The genes are TRBV25-1 and TRBJ2-1; 9 bases match TRBD1. The V segment lost 6 bases and the J segment 3 bases; nucleotides outside the gene matches: 3. This CDR3 is built from 14 residues. Germline-derived CDR1 and CDR2 are MGHDK and SYGVNS. The CDR3 sequence: CASRGTGFYNEQFF. CDR3 nucleotide sequence: TGTGCCAGCAGGGGGACAGGGTTCTACAATGAGCAGTTCTTC.

The chain has TRBV28 and TRBJ2-7, with a possible D match to TRBD2 (6 bases). V dropped 4 bases and J dropped 2 bases, with 18 bases sitting between them. The CDR3 loop spans 16 amino acids. From germline, CDR1 is MDHEN and CDR2 SYDVKM. The CDR3 spells CASSSHPGLHPYEQYF. DNA for the CDR3: TGTGCCAGCAGTTCTCATCCGGGACTTCATCCCTACGAGCAGTACTTC. Full variable domain (remainder filled in from reference TRBV28 and TRBJ2-7): DVKVTQSSRYLVKRTGEKVFLECVQDMDHENMFWYRQDPGLGLRLIYFSYDVKMKEKGDIPEGYSVSREKKERFSLILESASTNQTSMYLCASSSHPGLHPYEQYFGPGTRLTVT.

The rearrangement joins TRBV23-1 to TRBJ2-4; tentatively, D is TRBD1 (5 bases). TRBV23-1 belongs to the ORF category, with a function that is uncertain. The CDR3 extends over 12 amino acids. Trimming took off 6 bases at V and 2 bases at J, with 5 bases between the two ends. The CDR3 DNA reads as TGCGCCAGCAGGGGGCCCAAAAACATTCAGTACTTC. This codes for CASRGPKNIQYF.